The 7 T cell receptor beta chains in this list originate from one sample, sequenced in a study of blood T cell repertoires in COVID-19. The repertoire was sequenced with immunoSEQ multiplex PCR; TCRdb's copy has only in-frame clones and lacks some. The data show tens of thousands of clones, about 81% seen once. The source material was peripheral blood. The receptors stem from a man in his forties or fifties with active COVID-19.

The V call is TRBV13, the J call TRBJ2-3; TRBD2 agrees at 11 bases. CDR1 and CDR2 from the germline V gene are PRHDT and FYEKMQ (reference sequence). V shed 5 bases and J 2 bases; nucleotides not matched to a gene: 12. The CDR3 loop spans 18 amino acids. The CDR3 protein is CASSTTSGGLNPTDTQYF. The CDR3 nucleotides are TGTGCCAGCAGCACCACTAGCGGGGGACTTAACCCCACAGATACGCAGTATTTT.

This chain links TRBV19 with TRBJ2-3; 9 bases are a match to TRBD2. Losses at the gene ends were 3 bases for V and 2 bases for J; bases not matched to a gene: 6. The length of the CDR3 is 16 residues. The germline V gene has CDR1 LNHDA and CDR2 SQIVND (reference sequence). CDR3 in amino acids: CASSIGAGGPTDTQYF. CDR3 in DNA: TGTGCCAGTAGTATCGGAGCGGGGGGCCCCACAGATACGCAGTATTTT.

This clone is termed medium-sized (0.01 to 0.1%). The chain couples TRBV6-2 or TRBV6-3 to TRBJ2-1, with D possibly being TRBD2 (6 bases). Germline V gene data show CDR1 as MNHEY and CDR2 as SVGEGT. The CDR3 loop spans 15 amino acids. Deletions cut 5 bases from V and 6 bases from J, with 17 bases between. The DNA for the CDR3 is TGTGCCAGCAGTCATAGCGACGGGAGTGTCAATGAGCAGTTCTTC. The encoded protein is CASSHSDGSVNEQFF.

V usage is TRBV6-5 and J usage is TRBJ2-2; TRBD2 might be the D (5 bases). Trimming pared 7 bases from V and 7 bases from J, leaving 19 bases between. The CDR3 is made up of 15 amino acids. Germline assignment: CDR1 MNHEY and CDR2 SVGAGI. The CDR3 DNA reads TGTGCCAGCACCCTTTACTCCCTTGGAGGCGGGGAGCTGTTTTTT. Translation: CASTLYSLGGGELFF.

The chain has TRBV21-1 and TRBJ1-5; the table's D call TRBD1 went unverified against the DNA. TRBV21-1 corresponds to a pseudogene. CDR3 size: 14 residues. CDR3 coding DNA: TGTGCCAGCCATTATGACAGTAGCAATCAGCCCCAGCATTTT. This sequence encodes CASHYDSSNQPQHF.

The J gene is TRBJ2-5, the V gene TRBV15; D not certain. Germline CDR1 LNHNV, CDR2 YYDKDF (reference sequence). CDR3 length: 15 amino acids. Trimming left V 1 base short and J 7 bases short, with 16 bases between. This CDR3 is CATSRVGRALGTQYF. The CDR3 DNA follows: TGTGCCACCAGCAGAGTTGGGCGTGCCTTGGGGACCCAGTACTTC.

V is TRBV5-4 and J is TRBJ1-2; 9 bases line up with TRBD1. Germline V gene sequence: CDR1 SGHNT, CDR2 YYREEE (reference sequence). The junction had 3 bases not matched to a gene; V was cut back by 4 bases and J by 2 bases. The CDR3 consists of 14 residues. The DNA of the CDR3 is TGTGCCAGCAGCCGGACAGGGGAGAACTATGGCTACACCTTC. It encodes CASSRTGENYGYTF.